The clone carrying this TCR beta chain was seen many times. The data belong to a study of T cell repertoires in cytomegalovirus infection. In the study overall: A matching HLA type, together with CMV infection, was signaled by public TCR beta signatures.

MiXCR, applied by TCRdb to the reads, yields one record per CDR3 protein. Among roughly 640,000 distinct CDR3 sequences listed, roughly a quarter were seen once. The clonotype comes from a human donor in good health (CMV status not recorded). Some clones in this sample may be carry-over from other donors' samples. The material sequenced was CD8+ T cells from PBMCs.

The CDR3 sequence: CASRTGGGGQETQYF. The CDR3 coding sequence is TGTGCCAGCAGGACCGGGGGAGGTGGGCAAGAGACCCAGTACTTC. This chain links TRBV7-2 with TRBJ2-5; possibly TRBD2 for D (6 bases). There are 15 residues in the CDR3. V was shortened by 6 bases and J by 2 bases, with 16 bases between the two germline ends. Germline loops: CDR1 SGHTA, CDR2 FQGNSA.